Below are 8 T cell receptor beta chains sequenced from a single sample in a study of technical replicates of blood from several donors. Repertoires were generated with immunoSEQ multiplex PCR, while TCRdb's copy carries only in-frame clones and drops some. The profile shows around 72,000 clones, approximately 90% of them singletons. Sequenced input: PBMCs. All receptors come from a human donor in good health. Some clones in this sample may be carry-over from other donors' samples.

A word on this clone: A read error may produce the germline difference seen at one junction end. The chain combines TRBV7-7 with TRBJ2-1, with D possibly matching TRBD2 (6 bases). This CDR3 has 15 amino acids. CDR1 is SSHAT and CDR2 is FNYEAQ in the germline V gene (reference sequence). CDR3 residues: CTSSPGTPPYNEQFF. CDR3 DNA sequence: TGTACCAGCAGCCCCGGGACTCCGCCCTACAATGAGCAGTTCTTC.

This chain links TRBV7-2 with TRBJ2-3; 9 bases agree with TRBD2. The CDR3 has 16 residues. Per germline, CDR1 SGHTA and CDR2 FQGNSA. The ends lost 11 bases at V and 5 bases at J; junction bases unmatched: 17. The CDR3 loop reads CASQRRAGGRVDTQYF. CDR3 coding DNA: TGTGCCTCCCAAAGGCGGGCGGGAGGGCGAGTAGATACGCAGTATTTT.

The J gene is TRBJ2-5, the V gene TRBV19; 8 nucleotides line up with TRBD2. The germline V gene encodes CDR1 LNHDA and CDR2 SQIVND (reference sequence). The CDR3 extends over 13 amino acids. V lost 8 bases and J lost 5; bases outside the gene matches: 7. The CDR3 is CASSGTRGETQYF. The DNA of the CDR3 is TGTGCCAGTTCCGGGACTAGGGGGGAGACCCAGTACTTC.

The chain recombines TRBV10-3 with TRBJ1-1, with D tentatively TRBD1 (5 bases). This CDR3 is 14 amino acids long. Germline loops: CDR1 ENHRY, CDR2 SYGVKD. V was cut by 5 bases and J by 0 bases, with 10 bases left in between. The CDR3 loop reads CAISPGTVNTEAFF. CDR3 DNA sequence: TGTGCCATCAGTCCCGGGACTGTGAACACTGAAGCTTTCTTT.

This rearrangement joins TRBV9 to TRBJ1-2; no reliable D call. This CDR3 contains 12 residues. Germline V CDR1 and CDR2: SGDLS, YYNGEE. Trimming left V 6 bases short and J 2 bases short, with 8 bases between. The CDR3 DNA follows: TGTGCCAGCATGAGGCAGAACTATGGCTACACCTTC. Protein: CASMRQNYGYTF.

The J gene is TRBJ2-7, the V gene TRBV7-9; 7 nucleotides agree with TRBD2. The CDR3 extends over 15 amino acids. V lost 4 bases, J lost 7 bases, and 13 bases stayed unmatched. Germline CDR1 reads SEHNR; CDR2 reads FQNEAQ (reference sequence). The CDR3 region is CASSSRGAGIEEQYF. CDR3 coding DNA: TGTGCCAGCAGCTCCCGAGGAGCGGGGATTGAAGAGCAGTACTTC.

The chain couples TRBV7-2 to TRBJ2-5; D may be TRBD2 (7 bases). The ends were cut back, 1 base at V and 7 bases at J, with 16 bases in the middle. Germline V lookup: CDR1 SGHTA, CDR2 FQGNSA. The CDR3 runs to 15 residues. The CDR3 loop is CASSLEWGGIGTQYF. The CDR3 coding sequence is TGTGCCAGCAGCTTAGAATGGGGGGGCATTGGGACCCAGTACTTC.

V gene TRBV7-2 combines with J gene TRBJ2-7, with a tentative D call TRBD1 (6 bases). V was shortened by 5 bases and J by 3 bases, with 17 bases between the two germline ends. Germline V gene sequence: CDR1 SGHTA, CDR2 FQGNSA. The CDR3 consists of 15 residues. The CDR3 protein is CASSPPGTLSYEQYF. The CDR3 region has the DNA TGTGCCAGCAGCCCCCCCGGGACACTCAGCTACGAGCAGTACTTC.